This T cell receptor (beta chain) was sequenced during a study of radiotherapy plus CTLA-4 blockade in lung cancer. Focal radiation plus CTLA-4 blockade with ipilimumab was given to patients with chemo-refractory metastatic non-small-cell lung cancer. The CDR3 has 15 residues. With 2 bases removed from V and 10 bases from J, the gap between germline ends came to 20 bases. Germline V gene sequence: CDR1 MNHEY, CDR2 SMNVEV (reference sequence). The table came from immunoSEQ multiplex PCR; TCRdb's copy has only in-frame clones and leaves some out. The sample lists about 53,000 clones; roughly 81% were seen once.

The genes are TRBV27 and TRBJ1-1; D is perhaps TRBD1 (6 bases). This specimen consisted of peripheral blood, obtained from a patient treated with radiotherapy plus ipilimumab. This TCR was sampled from a human donor with non-small cell lung cancer whose response to radiotherapy plus ipilimumab could not be evaluated. The CDR3 here is CASSLRGANKGGAFF. As DNA, the CDR3 is TGTGCCAGCAGTTTACGGGGGGCAAATAAGGGCGGAGCTTTCTTT.